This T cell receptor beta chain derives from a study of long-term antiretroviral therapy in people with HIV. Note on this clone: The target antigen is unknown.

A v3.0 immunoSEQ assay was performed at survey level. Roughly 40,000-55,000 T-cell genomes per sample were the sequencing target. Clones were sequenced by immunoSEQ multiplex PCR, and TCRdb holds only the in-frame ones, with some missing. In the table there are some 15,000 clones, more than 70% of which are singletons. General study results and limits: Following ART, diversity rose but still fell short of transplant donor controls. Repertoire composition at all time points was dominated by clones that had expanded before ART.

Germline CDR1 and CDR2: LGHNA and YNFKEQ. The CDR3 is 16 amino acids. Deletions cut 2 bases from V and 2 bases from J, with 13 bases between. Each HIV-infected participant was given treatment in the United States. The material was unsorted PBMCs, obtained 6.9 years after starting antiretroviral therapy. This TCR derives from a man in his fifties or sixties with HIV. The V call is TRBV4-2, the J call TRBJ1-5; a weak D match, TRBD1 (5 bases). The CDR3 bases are TGTGCCAGCAGCCAAATGGGGACTGCGGGCAATCAGCCCCAGCATTTT. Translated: CASSQMGTAGNQPQHF.